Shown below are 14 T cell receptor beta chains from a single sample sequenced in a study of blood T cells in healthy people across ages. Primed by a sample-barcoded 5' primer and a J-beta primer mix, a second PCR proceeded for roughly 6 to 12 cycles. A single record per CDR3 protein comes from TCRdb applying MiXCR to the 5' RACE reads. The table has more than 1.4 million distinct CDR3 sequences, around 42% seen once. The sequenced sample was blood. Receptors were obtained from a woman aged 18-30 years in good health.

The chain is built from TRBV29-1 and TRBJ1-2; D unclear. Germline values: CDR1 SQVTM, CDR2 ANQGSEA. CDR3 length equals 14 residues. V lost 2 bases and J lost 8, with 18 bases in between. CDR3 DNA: TGCAGCGTTGAATCGGGTGGGCCTTTCCGAGGCTACACCTTC. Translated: CSVESGGPFRGYTF.

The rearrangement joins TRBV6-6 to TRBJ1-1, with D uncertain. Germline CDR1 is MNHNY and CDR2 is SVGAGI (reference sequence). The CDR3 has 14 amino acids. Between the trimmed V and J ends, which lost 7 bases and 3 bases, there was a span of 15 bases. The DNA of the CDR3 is TGTGCCAGCACTCCATACAGCGGAGACACTGAAGCTTTCTTT. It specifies CASTPYSGDTEAFF.

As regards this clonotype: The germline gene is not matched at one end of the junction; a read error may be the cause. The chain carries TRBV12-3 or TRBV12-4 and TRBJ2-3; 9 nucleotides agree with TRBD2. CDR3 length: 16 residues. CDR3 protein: CVSSELAGRGADTQYF. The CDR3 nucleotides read TGTGTCAGCAGTGAGCTAGCGGGAAGGGGCGCAGATACGCAGTATTTT.

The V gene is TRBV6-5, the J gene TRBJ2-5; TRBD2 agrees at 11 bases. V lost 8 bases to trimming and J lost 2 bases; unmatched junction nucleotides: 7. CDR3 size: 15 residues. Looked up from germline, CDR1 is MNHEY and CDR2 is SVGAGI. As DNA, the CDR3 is TGTGCCAGCGACGTTAGCGGGAGGGGTCAAGAGACCCAGTACTTC. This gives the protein CASDVSGRGQETQYF.

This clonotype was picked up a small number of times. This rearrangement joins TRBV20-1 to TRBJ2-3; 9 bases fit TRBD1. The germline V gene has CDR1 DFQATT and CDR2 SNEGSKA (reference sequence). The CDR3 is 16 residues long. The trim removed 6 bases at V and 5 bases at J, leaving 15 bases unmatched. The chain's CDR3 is CSAPSIRTGDGDTQYF. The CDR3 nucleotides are TGCAGTGCCCCCTCGATCCGGACAGGGGACGGAGATACGCAGTATTTT.

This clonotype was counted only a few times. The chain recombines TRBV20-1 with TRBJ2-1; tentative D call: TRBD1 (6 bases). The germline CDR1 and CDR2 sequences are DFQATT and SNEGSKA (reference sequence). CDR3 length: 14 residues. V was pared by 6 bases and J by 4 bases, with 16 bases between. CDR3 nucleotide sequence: TGCAGTGCGAGGGACATCTCTACGTACAATGAGCAGTTCTTC. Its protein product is CSARDISTYNEQFF.

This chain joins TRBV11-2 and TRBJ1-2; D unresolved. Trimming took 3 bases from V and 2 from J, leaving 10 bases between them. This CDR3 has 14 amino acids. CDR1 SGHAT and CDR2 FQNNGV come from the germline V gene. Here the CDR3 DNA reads TGTGCCAGCAGCTTTCAGACGTTAAACTATGGCTACACCTTC. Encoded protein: CASSFQTLNYGYTF.

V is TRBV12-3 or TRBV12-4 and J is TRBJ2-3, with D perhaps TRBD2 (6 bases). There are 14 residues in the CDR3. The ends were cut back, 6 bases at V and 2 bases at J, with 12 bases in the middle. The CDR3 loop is CASSHLALTDTQYF. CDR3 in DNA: TGTGCCAGCAGCCATCTAGCGCTCACAGATACGCAGTATTTT.

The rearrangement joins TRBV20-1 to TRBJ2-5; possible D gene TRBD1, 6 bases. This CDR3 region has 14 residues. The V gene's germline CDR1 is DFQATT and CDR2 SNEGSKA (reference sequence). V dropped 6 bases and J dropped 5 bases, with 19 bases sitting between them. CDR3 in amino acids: CSAPGPGASETQYF. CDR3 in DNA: TGCAGTGCCCCTGGGCCAGGGGCCTCGGAGACCCAGTACTTC.

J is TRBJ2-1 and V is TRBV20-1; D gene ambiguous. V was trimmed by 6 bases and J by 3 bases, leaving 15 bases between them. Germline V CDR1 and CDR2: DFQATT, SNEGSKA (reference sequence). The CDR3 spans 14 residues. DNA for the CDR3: TGCAGTGCCCCCAACGTCGGCGGCTACAATGAGCAGTTCTTC. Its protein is CSAPNVGGYNEQFF.

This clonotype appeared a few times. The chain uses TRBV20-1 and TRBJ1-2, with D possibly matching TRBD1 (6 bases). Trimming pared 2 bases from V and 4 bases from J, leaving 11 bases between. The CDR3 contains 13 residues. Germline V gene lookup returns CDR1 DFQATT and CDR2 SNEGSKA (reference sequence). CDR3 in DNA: TGCAGTGCTAGACCTACAGGGACCTATGGCTACACCTTC. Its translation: CSARPTGTYGYTF.

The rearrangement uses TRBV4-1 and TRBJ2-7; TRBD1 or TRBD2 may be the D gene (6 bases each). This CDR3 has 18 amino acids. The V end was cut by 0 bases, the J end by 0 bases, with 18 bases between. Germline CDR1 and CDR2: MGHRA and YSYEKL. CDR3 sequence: CASSQDKQGGHISYEQYF. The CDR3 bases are TGCGCCAGCAGCCAAGATAAACAGGGAGGCCACATCTCCTACGAGCAGTACTTC.

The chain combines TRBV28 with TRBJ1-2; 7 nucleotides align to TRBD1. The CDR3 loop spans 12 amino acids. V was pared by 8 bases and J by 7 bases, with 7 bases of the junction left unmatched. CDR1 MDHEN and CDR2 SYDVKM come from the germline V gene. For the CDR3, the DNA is TGTGCCAGCTTAACAGGGGCAGGTGGCTACACCTTC. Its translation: CASLTGAGGYTF.

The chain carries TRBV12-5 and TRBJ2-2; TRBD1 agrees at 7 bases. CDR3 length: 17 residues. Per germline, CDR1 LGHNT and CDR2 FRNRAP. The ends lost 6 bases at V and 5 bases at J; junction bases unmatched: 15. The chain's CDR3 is CASGLGFEGAGTGELFF. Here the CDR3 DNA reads TGTGCTAGTGGACTAGGGTTCGAGGGGGCAGGGACCGGGGAGCTGTTTTTT.